The next 24 T cell receptor beta chains were all read from a single sample in a study of Graves' ophthalmopathy and Graves' hyperthyroidism. The study amplified TCR beta CDR3 regions using RNA transcripts. HTBI primers were employed in first-round RT-PCR, then a second-round multiplex PCR followed. TCRdb analysed the multiplex PCR reads with MiXCR anew, one entry per CDR3 protein. Of under 250,000 distinct CDR3 sequences listed, roughly 21% are singletons. The sample comprised peripheral blood. These receptors all come from a woman in her fifties or sixties with Graves' ophthalmopathy.

The rearrangement links TRBV12-3 or TRBV12-4 to TRBJ1-2; possibly TRBD1 for D (5 bases). The CDR3 covers 13 residues. V was clipped by 7 bases and J by 8 bases, with 17 bases between them. The DNA for the CDR3 is TGTGCCAGCACCCCCCAACAGGAATCGGGCTACACCTTC. Translating gives CASTPQQESGYTF.

The rearrangement links TRBV24-1 to TRBJ2-2, with 12 bases that match TRBD1. Germline V CDR1 and CDR2: KGHDR, SFDVKD. V lost 4 bases, J lost 7 bases, and 6 bases stayed unmatched. The CDR3 has 16 amino acids. CDR3 sequence reads: CATSEPRDRGRGELFF. CDR3 nucleotides: TGTGCCACCAGTGAACCCCGGGACAGGGGGCGCGGGGAGCTGTTTTTT.

The chain is built from TRBV12-3 or TRBV12-4 and TRBJ2-2, with no clear D. The CDR3 covers 17 residues. Trimming left V 2 bases short and J 0 bases short, with 13 bases between. The CDR3 spells CASSLIGSSTNTGELFF. As DNA, the CDR3 is TGTGCCAGCAGTTTAATTGGCAGCTCCACGAACACCGGGGAGCTGTTTTTT.

Ten or more counts support this clonotype. J is TRBJ1-3 and V is TRBV7-2, with a possible D match to TRBD1 (5 bases). There are 16 residues in the CDR3. With 5 bases removed from V and 8 bases from J, the gap between germline ends came to 22 bases. CDR1 and CDR2 (germline): SGHTA, FQGNSA. The CDR3: CASSPRTSVAADTIYF. The CDR3 DNA reads TGTGCCAGCAGCCCTCGGACATCCGTTGCAGCAGACACCATATATTTT.

The genes are TRBV2 and TRBJ2-5; a weak D match, TRBD2 (6 bases). The V gene's germline CDR1 is SNHLY and CDR2 FYNNEI. There are 14 residues in the CDR3. V was shortened by 4 bases and J by 5 bases, with 14 bases between the two germline ends. The CDR3 here is CASSASNSGETQYF. Written as DNA, the CDR3 is TGTGCCAGCAGTGCCTCGAATAGCGGCGAGACCCAGTACTTC. The full variable domain, its missing parts supplied by reference TRBV2 and TRBJ2-5, is EPEVTQTPSHQVTQMGQEVILRCVPISNHLYFYWYRQILGQKVEFLVSFYNNEISEKSEIFDDQFSVERPDGSNFTLKIRSTKLEDSAMYFCASSASNSGETQYFGPGTRLLVL.

This clonotype appeared many times. The CDR3 spells CSAEGGAGEAFF. CDR3 nucleotide sequence: TGCAGTGCTGAGGGGGGCGCAGGTGAAGCTTTCTTT. The chain carries TRBV20-1 and TRBJ1-1, with D perhaps matching TRBD1 (6 bases). CDR1 and CDR2 (germline): DFQATT, SNEGSKA (reference sequence). The germline V and J ends were trimmed by 5 bases and 7 bases, with 14 bases remaining between them. The CDR3 has 12 residues.

In this sample, this clonotype turned up many times. This sequence joins TRBV12-3 or TRBV12-4 and TRBJ1-2, with 7 bases lining up with TRBD1. V lost 2 bases and J lost 6; bases outside the gene matches: 6. The CDR3 length is 14 residues. CDR3 region: CASSLSRTGNGYTF. The CDR3 nucleotides read TGTGCCAGCAGTTTATCCAGGACAGGAAATGGCTACACCTTC.

The V and J genes are TRBV28 and TRBJ2-2; TRBD2 is a possible D gene (5 bases). CDR1 is MDHEN and CDR2 is SYDVKM in the germline V gene. V shed 5 bases and J shed 4 bases, with 17 bases lying between them. There are 16 residues in the CDR3. The CDR3 loop reads CASSPRPQAGTGELFF. The CDR3 DNA follows: TGTGCCAGCAGTCCGCGACCTCAGGCGGGCACCGGGGAGCTGTTTTTT. Combining the CDR3 with reference TRBV28 and TRBJ2-2 gives the whole variable domain DVKVTQSSRYLVKRTGEKVFLECVQDMDHENMFWYRQDPGLGLRLIYFSYDVKMKEKGDIPEGYSVSREKKERFSLILESASTNQTSMYLCASSPRPQAGTGELFFGEGSRLTVL.

This clonotype was found many times. In DNA form, the CDR3 reads TGCGCCAGCAGAAAAAAACTTACGGGCGAGCAGTACTTC. Amino acids: CASRKKLTGEQYF. The chain couples TRBV5-1 to TRBJ2-7; the D is unclear. This CDR3 has 13 amino acids. Germline V gives CDR1 SGHRS, CDR2 YFSETQ. Trimming took 5 bases from V and 6 from J, leaving 15 bases between them.

This clonotype occurred a few times. J is TRBJ2-2 and V is TRBV20-1; 12 bases agree with TRBD2. The CDR3 runs 16 residues. The V segment lost 1 base and the J segment 5 bases; nucleotides outside the gene matches: 5. The germline V gene has CDR1 DFQATT and CDR2 SNEGSKA (reference sequence). DNA of the CDR3: TGCAGTGCTAGAGTGGCGACTAGCGGGAGTACCGGGGAGCTGTTTTTT. Its translation: CSARVATSGSTGELFF.

The rearrangement uses TRBV5-1 and TRBJ2-5; D assignment may be TRBD1 or TRBD2 (6 bases each). Germline V gene lookup returns CDR1 SGHRS and CDR2 YFSETQ. The CDR3 is 14 residues long. Trimming removed 4 bases at V and 5 bases at J, with 15 bases between. For the CDR3, the DNA is TGCGCCAGCAGCGGCGGGACATTATTTGAGACCCAGTACTTC. Amino acids: CASSGGTLFETQYF.

This clonotype came up many times. The chain uses TRBV5-6 and TRBJ1-2; a possible D gene is TRBD1 (6 bases). This CDR3 has 19 residues. Between the trimmed V and J ends, which lost 0 bases and 7 bases, there was a span of 28 bases. Germline-derived CDR1 and CDR2 are SGHDT and YYEEEE. CDR3 coding DNA: TGTGCCAGCAGCTTGGTTTTAGGGACCAGGGGCTACGGAACGGGTGGCTACACCTTC. Protein: CASSLVLGTRGYGTGGYTF.

At least ten counts were recorded for this clonotype. This rearrangement joins TRBV6-1 to TRBJ2-7, with D possibly being TRBD2 (5 bases). CDR3 size: 13 residues. Per germline, CDR1 MNHNS and CDR2 SASEGT. Trimming shortened V by 7 bases and J by 2 bases, and 12 bases separated the two germline ends. CDR3 residues: CASNEGRAYEQYF. As DNA, the CDR3 is TGTGCCAGCAATGAGGGCCGAGCCTACGAGCAGTACTTC.

This clonotype appeared many times. The chain joins TRBV19 to TRBJ2-7; D may be TRBD1 or TRBD2 (5 bases each). Deletions cut 4 bases from V and 2 bases from J, with 15 bases between. CDR1 LNHDA and CDR2 SQIVND come from the germline V gene (reference sequence). The CDR3 extends over 15 amino acids. CDR3 nucleotide sequence: TGTGCCAGTAGTAGGGGGACGGACCTTGCCTACGAGCAGTACTTC. It translates to CASSRGTDLAYEQYF.

This clonotype was counted at least ten times. This chain connects TRBV28 to TRBJ2-7; TRBD2 agrees at 11 bases. CDR1 and CDR2 (germline): MDHEN, SYDVKM. The CDR3 runs 16 residues. After removal of 6 bases from V and 3 bases from J, the junction contained 10 bases not matched to a gene. The CDR3 bases are TGTGCCAGCAGAGAATCCGGGACTAGCGGAATCTACGAGCAGTACTTC. The encoded protein is CASRESGTSGIYEQYF. The full variable domain, its missing parts supplied by reference TRBV28 and TRBJ2-7, is DVKVTQSSRYLVKRTGEKVFLECVQDMDHENMFWYRQDPGLGLRLIYFSYDVKMKEKGDIPEGYSVSREKKERFSLILESASTNQTSMYLCASRESGTSGIYEQYFGPGTRLTVT.

This clonotype has more than one count but fewer than ten. V gene TRBV9 combines with J gene TRBJ2-5, with D uncertain. This CDR3 region has 12 residues. The V gene lost 6 bases and the J gene lost 3 bases, with 9 bases spanning the gap. Germline V CDR1 and CDR2: SGDLS, YYNGEE. Here the CDR3 reads CASNLREETQYF. Here the CDR3 DNA reads TGTGCCAGCAATCTCCGAGAAGAGACCCAGTACTTC.

This clonotype was counted ten times or more. The chain has TRBV30 and TRBJ1-1; 9 bases agree with TRBD1. Germline V gene data show CDR1 as GTSNPN and CDR2 as SVGIG (reference sequence). This CDR3 is 15 amino acids long. Trimming removed 3 bases from V and 9 bases from J; junction bases left unmatched: 14. CDR3 loop: CAWSSTRQGVWKAFF. CDR3 in DNA: TGTGCCTGGAGCTCCACCAGACAGGGGGTTTGGAAAGCTTTCTTT.

This clonotype was detected many times. The rearrangement links TRBV30 to TRBJ2-2; the D gene could be TRBD1 or TRBD2 (5 bases each). This CDR3 contains 15 residues. Trimming stripped 7 bases from V and 1 base from J, with 16 bases between. Looked up from germline, CDR1 is GTSNPN and CDR2 is SVGIG (reference sequence). The chain's CDR3 is CALNRGPLNTGELFF. The CDR3 DNA sequence: TGTGCCTTAAACCGGGGACCCCTGAACACCGGGGAGCTGTTTTTT.

This clonotype was picked up many times. CDR3 region: CAWSQQSYGYTF. DNA of the CDR3: TGTGCCTGGTCGCAACAGAGCTATGGCTACACCTTC. The rearrangement joins TRBV30 to TRBJ1-2; D not certain. V lost 5 bases, J lost 4 bases, and 11 bases lay in between. The CDR3 has 12 amino acids. The germline V gene has CDR1 GTSNPN and CDR2 SVGIG (reference sequence).

This clonotype occurred many times. The chain carries TRBV7-2 and TRBJ2-7, with D possibly TRBD1 on 6 matching bases. Trimming left V 5 bases short and J 7 bases short, with 12 bases between. The CDR3 sequence is 12 residues long. Germline lookup yields CDR1 SGHTA and CDR2 FQGNSA. The CDR3, as DNA: TGTGCCAGCAGCATACAGGGCGGTGAGCAGTACTTC. Translation gives CASSIQGGEQYF.

The V gene is TRBV29-1, the J gene TRBJ2-7; possibly TRBD1 for D (6 bases). CDR1 is SQVTM, CDR2 ANQGSEA, per germline. CDR3 length equals 15 residues. The V and J ends lost 0 bases and 2 bases respectively, with 14 bases between them. CDR3 DNA sequence: TGCAGCGTTGAAGATCTTAACAGGGCCCCCTACGAGCAGTACTTC. Its translation is CSVEDLNRAPYEQYF.

This clonotype was found many times. This rearrangement joins TRBV12-3 or TRBV12-4 to TRBJ2-2; 7 bases agree with TRBD2. V shed 2 bases and J 7 bases; nucleotides not matched to a gene: 4. This CDR3 has 14 residues. The chain's CDR3 is CASSLSGGFGELFF. CDR3 sequence (DNA): TGTGCCAGCAGTTTATCCGGGGGGTTCGGGGAGCTGTTTTTT.

The table lists this clonotype with many counts. The chain links TRBV20-1 to TRBJ1-5, with D perhaps matching TRBD1 (6 bases). Germline V gene lookup returns CDR1 DFQATT and CDR2 SNEGSKA (reference sequence). The V and J ends lost 0 bases and 9 bases respectively, with 15 bases between them. The CDR3 is made up of 14 amino acids. The CDR3 loop is CSAREGGPRGPQHF. As DNA, the CDR3 is TGCAGTGCTAGAGAGGGGGGCCCACGAGGGCCCCAGCATTTT.

This clonotype was seen at least ten times. The rearrangement links TRBV29-1 to TRBJ1-2, with D hard to call. Trimming removed 3 bases from V and 4 bases from J, with 9 bases in between. Per the germline V gene, CDR1 is SQVTM and CDR2 is ANQGSEA. This CDR3 spans 12 amino acids. CDR3 nucleotides: TGCAGCGTTGATGTTCTAGGCTATGGCTACACCTTC. Protein sequence: CSVDVLGYGYTF.